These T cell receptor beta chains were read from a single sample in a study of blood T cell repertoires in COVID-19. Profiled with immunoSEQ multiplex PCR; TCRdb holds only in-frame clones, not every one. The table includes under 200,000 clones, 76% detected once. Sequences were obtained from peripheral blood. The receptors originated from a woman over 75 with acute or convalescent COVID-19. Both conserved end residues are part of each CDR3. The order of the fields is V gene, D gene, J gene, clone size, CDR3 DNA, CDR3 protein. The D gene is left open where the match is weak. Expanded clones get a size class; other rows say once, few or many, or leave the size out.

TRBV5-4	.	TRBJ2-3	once	TGTGCCAGCAGCTTGGCTAGCGACATCACAGATACGCAGTATTTT	CASSLASDITDTQYF
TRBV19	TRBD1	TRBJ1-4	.	TGTGCCGTAACAGGGGCTTTCAATGAAAAACTGTTTTTT	CAVTGAFNEKLFF
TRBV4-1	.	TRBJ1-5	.	TGCGCCAGCAGCCAAGAAGCCGGGACAAATAAGCAGCCCCAGCATTTT	CASSQEAGTNKQPQHF
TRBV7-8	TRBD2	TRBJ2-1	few	TGTGCCAGCAGCGTACTAGCGGGGGGACCTATATACAATGAGCAGTTCTTC	CASSVLAGGPIYNEQFF
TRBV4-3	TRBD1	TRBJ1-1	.	TGCGCCAGCAGCCAACAGGACAGGCTAAACACTGAAGCTTTCTTT	CASSQQDRLNTEAFF
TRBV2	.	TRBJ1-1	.	TGTGCCAGCACCCCAGGGGTGGCTGAAGCTTTCTTT	CASTPGVAEAFF
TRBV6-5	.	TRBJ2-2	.	TGTGCCAGCACGCAGGACTACACCGGGGAGCTGTTTTTT	CASTQDYTGELFF
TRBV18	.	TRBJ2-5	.	TGTGCCAGCTCACCATTCGGGCAAGAGACCCAGTACTTC	CASSPFGQETQYF
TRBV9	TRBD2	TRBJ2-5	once	TGTGCCAGCAGCGCTGCTAGCGGTCAAGAGACCCAGTACTTC	CASSAASGQETQYF
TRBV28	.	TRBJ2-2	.	TGTGCCAGCAGGGATACTACAGGACCCGGGGAGCTGTTTTTT	CASRDTTGPGELFF